The 5 T cell receptor beta chains listed next were all sequenced from one sample in a study of radiotherapy plus CTLA-4 blockade in lung cancer. Sequenced by immunoSEQ multiplex PCR; TCRdb stores in-frame clones only, minus some. The repertoire holds more than 40,000 clones, around nine tenths seen once, with around 7.6% in the top ten. The sequencing here drew on peripheral blood, taken from a patient treated with radiotherapy plus ipilimumab. Every receptor here comes from a human donor with non-small cell lung cancer whose response to radiotherapy plus ipilimumab could not be evaluated.

The chain couples TRBV7-2 to TRBJ1-6, with TRBD1 as a possible D gene (5 bases). Between the trimmed V and J ends, which lost 5 bases and 6 bases, there was a span of 8 bases. The CDR3 covers 13 residues. In germline, CDR1 is SGHTA, CDR2 FQGNSA. CDR3 sequence (DNA): TGTGCCAGCAGCCTCGACAGTAATTCACCCCTCCACTTT. It yields the protein CASSLDSNSPLHF.

This chain links TRBV6-5 with TRBJ1-1; tentatively, D is TRBD1 (5 bases). V was pared by 6 bases and J by 10 bases, with 18 bases between. This CDR3 is built from 13 residues. Germline V gives CDR1 MNHEY, CDR2 SVGAGI. The CDR3 nucleotides are TGTGCCAGCAGCCTTCAGGGAGGGGCCGGAGCTTTCTTT. It yields the protein CASSLQGGAGAFF.

CDR3 nucleotides: TGCGCCAGCAGGAAGACAGGGTTGGACTATGGCTACACCTTC. Its translation is CASRKTGLDYGYTF. The chain joins TRBV10-1 to TRBJ1-2; 7 bases align to TRBD1. Unmatched junction bases numbered 7, after V lost 6 bases and J lost 3 bases. CDR3 length: 14 residues. Germline values: CDR1 WNHNN, CDR2 SYGVQD (reference sequence).

The chain has TRBV6-1 and TRBJ2-2, with 9 bases that match TRBD2. The germline V gene encodes CDR1 MNHNS and CDR2 SASEGT. The CDR3 is 19 residues long. J gave up 5 bases and V 0 bases, and 13 bases lay outside the gene matches. The CDR3 DNA follows: TGTGCCAGCAGTGAAGCGGGGGTTGGGGCGGGGGGGCGTACCGGGGAGCTGTTTTTT. Encoded protein: CASSEAGVGAGGRTGELFF.

The chain employs TRBV5-4 and TRBJ1-2; 9 nucleotides align to TRBD1. CDR1 is SGHNT, CDR2 YYREEE, per germline (reference sequence). Losses at the gene ends were 0 bases for V and 5 bases for J; bases not matched to a gene: 8. This CDR3 spans 16 amino acids. The CDR3 bases are TGTGCCAGCAGCTTGGGGGTACAGGGGGCAGTGTATGGCTACACCTTC. Protein product: CASSLGVQGAVYGYTF.